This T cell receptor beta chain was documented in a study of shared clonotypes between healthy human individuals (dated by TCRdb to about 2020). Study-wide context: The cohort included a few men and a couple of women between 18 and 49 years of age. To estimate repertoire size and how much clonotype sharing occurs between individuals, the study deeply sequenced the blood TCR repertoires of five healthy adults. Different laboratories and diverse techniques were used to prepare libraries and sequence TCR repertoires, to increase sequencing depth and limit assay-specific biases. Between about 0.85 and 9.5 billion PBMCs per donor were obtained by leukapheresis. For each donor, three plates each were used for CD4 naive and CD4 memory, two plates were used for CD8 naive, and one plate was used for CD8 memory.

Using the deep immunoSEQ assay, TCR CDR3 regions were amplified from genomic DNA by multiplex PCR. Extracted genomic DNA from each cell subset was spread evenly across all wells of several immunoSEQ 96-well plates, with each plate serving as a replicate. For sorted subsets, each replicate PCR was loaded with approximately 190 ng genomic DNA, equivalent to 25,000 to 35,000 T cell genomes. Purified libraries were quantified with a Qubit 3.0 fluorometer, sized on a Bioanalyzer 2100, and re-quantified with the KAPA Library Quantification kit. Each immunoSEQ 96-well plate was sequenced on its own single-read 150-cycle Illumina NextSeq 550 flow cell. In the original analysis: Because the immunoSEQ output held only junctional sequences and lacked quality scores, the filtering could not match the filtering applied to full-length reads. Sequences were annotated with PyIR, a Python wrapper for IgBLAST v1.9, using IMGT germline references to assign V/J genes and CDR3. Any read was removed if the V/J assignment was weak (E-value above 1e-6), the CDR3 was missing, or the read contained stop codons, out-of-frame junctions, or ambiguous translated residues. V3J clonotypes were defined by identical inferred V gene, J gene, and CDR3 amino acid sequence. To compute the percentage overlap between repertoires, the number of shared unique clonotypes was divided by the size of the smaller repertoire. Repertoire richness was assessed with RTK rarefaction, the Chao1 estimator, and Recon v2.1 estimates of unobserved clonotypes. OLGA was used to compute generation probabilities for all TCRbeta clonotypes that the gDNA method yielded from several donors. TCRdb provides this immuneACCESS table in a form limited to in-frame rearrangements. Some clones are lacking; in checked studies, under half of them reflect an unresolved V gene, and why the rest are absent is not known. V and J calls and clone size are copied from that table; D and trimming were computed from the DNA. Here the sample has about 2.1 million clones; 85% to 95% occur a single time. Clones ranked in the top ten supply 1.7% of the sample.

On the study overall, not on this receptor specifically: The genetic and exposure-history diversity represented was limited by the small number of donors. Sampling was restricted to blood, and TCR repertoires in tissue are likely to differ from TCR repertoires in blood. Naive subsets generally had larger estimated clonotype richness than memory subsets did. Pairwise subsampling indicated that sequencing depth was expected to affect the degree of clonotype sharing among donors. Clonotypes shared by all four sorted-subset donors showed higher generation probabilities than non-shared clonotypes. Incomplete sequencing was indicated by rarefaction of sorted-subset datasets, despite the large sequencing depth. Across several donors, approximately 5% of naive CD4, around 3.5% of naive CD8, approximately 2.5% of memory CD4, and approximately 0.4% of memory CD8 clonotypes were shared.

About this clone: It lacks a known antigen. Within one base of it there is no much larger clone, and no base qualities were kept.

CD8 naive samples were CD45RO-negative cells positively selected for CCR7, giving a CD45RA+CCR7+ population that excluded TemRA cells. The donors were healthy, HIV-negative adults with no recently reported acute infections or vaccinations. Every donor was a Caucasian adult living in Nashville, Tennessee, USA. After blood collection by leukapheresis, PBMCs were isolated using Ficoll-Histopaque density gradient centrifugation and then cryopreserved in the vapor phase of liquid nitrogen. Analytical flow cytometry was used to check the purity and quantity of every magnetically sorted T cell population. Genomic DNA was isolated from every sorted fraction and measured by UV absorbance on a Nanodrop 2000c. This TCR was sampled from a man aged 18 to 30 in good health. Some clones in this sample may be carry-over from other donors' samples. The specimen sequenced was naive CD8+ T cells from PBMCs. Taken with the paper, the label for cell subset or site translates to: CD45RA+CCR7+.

The CDR3 region reads CASTSILRGGRNEQFF. Read as DNA, the sequence is TGTGCCAGCACCTCTATCCTGAGGGGGGGGAGGAATGAGCAGTTCTTC. This sequence uses TRBV6-4 and TRBJ2-1, and the D gene may be TRBD2, 7 bases matching. V gives up 7 bases and J gives up 7 bases, and the segment between their germline ends measures 23 bases. From its cysteine to its phenylalanine, the CDR3 spans 16 amino acids. Only the CDR3 portion is preserved as DNA: 48 bases, with reading frame beginning at the first base. Sequences MRHNA (CDR1) and SNTAGT (CDR2) are obtained from the germline V gene.